This record concerns one T cell receptor (beta chain) sequence. The multiple sclerosis control group comprised treatment-naive patients with stable or active relapsing-remitting disease. This entry comes from a study of CD8 T cells in Susac syndrome. V lost 0 bases to trimming and J lost 4 bases, with 9 bases between them. Per germline, CDR1 LGHNA and CDR2 YSLEER. The CDR3 loop spans 15 amino acids. Reverse transcription used roughly 0.45 to 1 ug RNA and random hexamers. The TCR beta CDR3 was amplified by immunoSEQ multiplex PCR across 54 Vbeta, 13 Jbeta. TCRdb fed the immunoSEQ multiplex PCR reads into MiXCR, producing one record per CDR3 protein. The sample shows about 170,000 distinct CDR3 sequences, approximately 95% of them seen only once.

The chain has TRBV4-3 and TRBJ1-4; D gene unclear. Specimen: CD4+ T cells from PBMCs. The receptor was derived from a human donor with multiple sclerosis. CDR3 sequence: CASSQEWGFNEKLFF. CDR3 sequence (DNA): TGCGCCAGCAGCCAAGAGTGGGGTTTTAATGAAAAACTGTTTTTT.